Listed below are T cell receptor beta chains from one sample, sequenced in a study of blood T cell repertoires in COVID-19. This table comes from immunoSEQ multiplex PCR, and its TCRdb copy is limited to in-frame clones, with some not included. The table lists some 210,000 clones, about 83% of them singletons. Input material: peripheral blood. Receptor source: a man aged 50 to 59 with active or convalescent COVID-19. Both conserved end residues are part of each CDR3. D genes are given only for firm matches.

TRBV11-2	TRBD1	TRBJ1-5	CASSLDGTGNQPQHF
TRBV12-2	NA	TRBJ2-5	CARRDRGETQYF
TRBV18	TRBD1	TRBJ1-1	CASSPRRGGPTEAFF
TRBV7-9	NA	TRBJ1-1	CASSLAPRRRLNTEAFF
TRBV10-2	NA	TRBJ1-6	CASSEANSPLHF
TRBV3-1/TRBV3-2	TRBD2	TRBJ2-7	CASSPNIAGVRTYEQYF
TRBV28	TRBD1	TRBJ1-1	CASSPSPGQGTGTEAFF
TRBV2	TRBD1	TRBJ1-3	CASSPVPGQVVGRGNTIYF
TRBV3-1/TRBV3-2	NA	TRBJ1-6	CASSQDRTNNSPLHF
TRBV28	NA	TRBJ2-3	CASSFSGLISTDTQYF
TRBV7-9	TRBD2	TRBJ2-1	CASSLDQGGLAGAGEQFF
TRBV30	TRBD1	TRBJ2-1	CAWNSGTGNNEQFF